This T cell receptor beta chain was observed in a study of graft-versus-host responses after intestinal transplantation. Findings and limits, study-wide: In recipient marrow, GvH clones were found, and some appeared first in ileum or blood.

Intraepithelial lymphocytes and lamina propria lymphocytes were released through processing of graft tissue. The assay was immunoSEQ multiplex PCR, and TCRdb's table has in-frame clones only and misses some. This sample has 4,000 to 5,000 clones, with 65% to 80% found just once. In regard to this clone: What it binds is not known.

V was trimmed by 3 bases and J by 4 bases, leaving 9 bases between them. From germline, CDR1 is MDHEN and CDR2 SYDVKM. CDR3 length equals 14 residues. The source is a human patient who received an intestinal transplant, so some T cells may come from the graft donor. The rearrangement uses TRBV28 and TRBJ1-4; D is perhaps TRBD1 (6 bases). The sample in question was ileum tissue, obtained around four months after intestinal transplantation. The CDR3 DNA follows: TGTGCCAGCAGTTTGCAGGGGCGTAATGAAAAACTGTTTTTT. This gives the protein CASSLQGRNEKLFF. Complete variable domain (other parts from reference TRBV28 and TRBJ1-4): DVKVTQSSRYLVKRTGEKVFLECVQDMDHENMFWYRQDPGLGLRLIYFSYDVKMKEKGDIPEGYSVSREKKERFSLILESASTNQTSMYLCASSLQGRNEKLFFGSGTQLSVL.